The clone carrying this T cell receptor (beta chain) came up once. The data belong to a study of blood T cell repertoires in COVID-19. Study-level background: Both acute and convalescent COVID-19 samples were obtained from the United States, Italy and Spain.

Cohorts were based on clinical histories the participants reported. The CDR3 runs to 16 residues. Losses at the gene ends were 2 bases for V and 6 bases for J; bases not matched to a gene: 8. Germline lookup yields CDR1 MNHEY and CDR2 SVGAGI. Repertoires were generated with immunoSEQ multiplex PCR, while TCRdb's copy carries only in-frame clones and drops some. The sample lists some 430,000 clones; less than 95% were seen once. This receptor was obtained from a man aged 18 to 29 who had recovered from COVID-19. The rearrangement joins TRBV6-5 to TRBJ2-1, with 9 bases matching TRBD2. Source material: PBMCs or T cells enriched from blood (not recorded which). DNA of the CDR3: TGTGCCAGCAGTTACCGATCCGGGACTAGCTCCAATGAGCAGTTCTTC. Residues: CASSYRSGTSSNEQFF.